The clone carrying this T cell receptor beta chain was recorded a few times. The data derive from a study of T-cell memory formation after mild COVID-19. Each CDR3 protein is one row after TCRdb ran MiXCR on the 5' RACE reads. The sample shows around 320,000 distinct CDR3 sequences, around an eighth of them seen only once. Germline CDR1 SGHTA, CDR2 FQGTGA. The junction had 6 bases not matched to a gene; V was cut back by 4 bases and J by 4 bases. This CDR3 spans 16 amino acids. The chain is built from TRBV7-3 and TRBJ2-3, with 12 bases that match TRBD2. This TCR was recovered from a man younger than 30 who had mild COVID-19 (a few samples of this study predate the infection). Cell type and time point are not known. Sequenced: PBMCs or a T cell subset sorted from them (not recorded which). This CDR3 reads CASSSPTSGGPDTQYF. In DNA, the CDR3 is TGTGCCAGCAGCTCACCGACTAGCGGGGGCCCAGATACGCAGTATTTT. Full variable domain (remainder filled in from reference TRBV7-3 and TRBJ2-3): GAGVSQTPSNKVTEKGKYVELRCDPISGHTALYWYRQSLGQGPEFLIYFQGTGAADDSGLPNDRFFAVRPEGSVSTLKIQRTERGDSAVYLCASSSPTSGGPDTQYFGPGTRLTVL.